The sequence of this T cell receptor (beta chain) was determined in a study of blood T cell repertoires in COVID-19. As for the study in general: Spain, Italy and the United States supplied samples that represented acute and convalescent COVID-19. Sources were T cells, B-cell-depleted T cells, or PBMCs; the material itself was cDNA or gDNA.

Per the original methods: The authors estimated nucleated cell counts from reference gene primer amplification. Profiled with immunoSEQ multiplex PCR; TCRdb holds only in-frame clones, not every one. That table furnishes V, J and clone size, whereas the DNA furnished D and trimming. The sample holds 30,000 or so clones, about 90% seen once. Trimming stripped 3 bases from V and 2 bases from J, with 6 bases between. The germline V gene encodes CDR1 SGHTA and CDR2 FQGTGA. The CDR3 spans 13 residues. The V gene is TRBV7-3, the J gene TRBJ2-3; tentative D call: TRBD2 (6 bases). This receptor was obtained from a human donor with active COVID-19. The donor label of this sample is uncertain. Sample: peripheral blood. CDR3 sequence reads: CASSLDYTDTQYF. DNA of the CDR3: TGTGCCAGCAGCTTGGACTACACAGATACGCAGTATTTT.